This section outlines one T cell receptor beta chain sequence together with its context. Its antigen is undetermined. The data stem from a study of response to subunit inactivated influenza vaccine. General observations from the study: Seasonal influenza vaccination, on each occasion, was suggested by the authors to recruit few new T cells.

The germline V gene has CDR1 WSHSY and CDR2 SAAADI. There are 13 residues in the CDR3. V lost 0 bases, J lost 9 bases, and 9 bases lay in between. TCRdb processed the RT-PCR reads anew with MiXCR; each CDR3 protein has one entry. This table holds around 710,000 distinct CDR3 sequences, 14% found once. Material: PBMCs from blood, obtained about 14 days before vaccination. V and J are TRBV10-2 and TRBJ2-1; D perhaps matches TRBD1 (6 bases). The sequence was obtained from a man in his fifties who received an inactivated influenza vaccine. The CDR3 bases are TGCGCCAGCAGTGAGTCGGGGGCCGGTGAGCAGTTCTTC. This sequence encodes CASSESGAGEQFF.